This entry concerns a single TCR beta chain. The antigen remains undetermined. These data come from a study of cytomegalovirus exposure and HLA in healthy donors. Study-wide results and caveats: In a later analysis, a missense DCLRE1C variant was linked to TCR beta V- and J-gene trimming.

Germline assignment: CDR1 MNHNS and CDR2 SASEGT. V lost 7 bases to trimming and J lost 1 base, with 13 bases between them. The CDR3 sequence is 14 residues long. The PCR had 60 Vbeta and 13 Jbeta primers. Profiling relied on immunoSEQ multiplex PCR, and the TCRdb table lists in-frame clones only, not all of them. The table has under 200,000 clones, about 86% seen once. This chain joins TRBV6-1 and TRBJ1-1, with a possible D match to TRBD1 (5 bases). The receptor comes from a man aged 40-49 years in good health and CMV-seropositive. What was sequenced was PBMCs. The CDR3 loop is CASIRQRWNTEAFF. In DNA, the CDR3 is TGTGCCAGCATCCGACAGAGGTGGAACACTGAAGCTTTCTTT.